These 3 T cell receptor beta chains were sequenced from one sample in a study of T cell repertoires in cytomegalovirus infection. TCRdb recomputed calls from the reads with MiXCR, one row per CDR3 protein. Of hundreds of thousands of distinct CDR3 sequences detected, roughly 17% appear once; the ten largest clones hold approximately 12%. The sequenced sample consisted of PBMCs. The receptors were gathered from a human donor in good health (CMV status not recorded). Some clones in this sample may be carry-over from other donors' samples.

This clonotype was seen ten or more times. The chain combines TRBV7-2 with TRBJ1-2; no reliable D call. The CDR3 is 14 amino acids. V shed 3 bases and J shed 8 bases, with 16 bases lying between them. Germline V gene lookup returns CDR1 SGHTA and CDR2 FQGNSA. The CDR3 is CASSFNSGKEGYTF. The CDR3 DNA sequence: TGTGCCAGCAGCTTTAATTCTGGCAAAGAAGGCTACACCTTC.

The count of this clonotype is one. This chain uses TRBV20-1 with TRBJ1-2; no definite D call. This CDR3 has 16 amino acids. V lost 0 bases to trimming and J lost 4 bases, with 18 bases between them. Germline CDR1 reads DFQATT; CDR2 reads SNEGSKA (reference sequence). CDR3 amino acids: CSAREWGEARTYGYTF. The CDR3 DNA is TGCAGTGCTAGAGAGTGGGGTGAGGCTAGGACCTATGGCTACACCTTC.

As concerns this clonotype: This sequence may be a read error, since a much larger clone differs from it by one base. J is TRBJ2-7 and V is TRBV28, with D possibly being TRBD1 (5 bases). The germline CDR1 and CDR2 sequences are MDHEN and SYDVKM. This CDR3 is built from 14 residues. The V gene lost 2 bases and the J gene lost 0 bases, with 8 bases spanning the gap. CDR3: CASSLPGNSYEQYF. DNA of the CDR3: TGTGCCAGCAGTTTACCAGGGAACTCCTACGAGCAGTACTTC.